Included here is one TCR beta chain sequence, with context. What it binds is unknown. The source of the sample is a study of OX40 agonist ivuxolimab in advanced cancers. Clones were read by immunoSEQ multiplex PCR, and TCRdb kept only the in-frame ones, dropping some. The sample yields approximately 58,000 clones, 70% to 85% seen once. Study results and limitations: Circulating CD4+ and CD8+ T cells showed clonal expansion by week 6 at 0.1 to 3.0 mg/kg.

Germline V gives CDR1 KGHSH, CDR2 LQKENI. V lost 5 bases and J 0 bases, leaving 11 bases between the germline ends. The CDR3 is made up of 15 amino acids. This sequence joins TRBV18 and TRBJ2-1; D gene uncertain. The clonotype originates from an adult with an advanced solid tumor such as melanoma, head and neck, liver or kidney cancer. The sequenced sample was CD4+ or CD8+ T cells sorted from blood, obtained in a trial of the OX40 agonist ivuxolimab. CDR3 loop: CASSTLKSSYNEQFF. The CDR3 coding sequence is TGTGCCAGCTCAACCCTAAAAAGCTCCTACAATGAGCAGTTCTTC.